Shown below are 18 T cell receptor beta chains from a single sample sequenced in a study of T cell responses to AZD1222 COVID-19 vaccine. The assay was immunoSEQ multiplex PCR, and TCRdb's table has in-frame clones only and misses some. The sample records roughly 100,000 clones, 88% being singletons. Sequencing was performed on peripheral blood, taken on day 0 of AZD1222 vaccination. The receptors derive from an adult in good health.

The chain joins TRBV5-4 to TRBJ2-7; 16 bases align to TRBD2. CDR3 size: 15 residues. Trimming cost V 3 bases and J 7 bases; bases outside gene matches: 4. Germline V gives CDR1 SGHNT, CDR2 YYREEE (reference sequence). Written as DNA, the CDR3 is TGTGCCAGCAGCTGGGGGGGACTAGCGGGAGGGGAGCAGTACTTC. Protein product: CASSWGGLAGGEQYF. The full variable domain, in which reference TRBV5-4 and TRBJ2-7 provide the parts outside the CDR3, is ETGVTQSPTHLIKTRGQQVTLRCSSQSGHNTVSWYQQALGQGPQFIFQYYREEENGRGNFPPRFSGLQFPNYSSELNVNALELDDSALYLCASSWGGLAGGEQYFGPGTRLTVT.

This chain uses TRBV28 with TRBJ1-1; 11 nucleotides align to TRBD1. Germline V lookup: CDR1 MDHEN, CDR2 SYDVKM. V lost 5 bases, J lost 7 bases, and 9 bases stayed unmatched. There are 15 residues in the CDR3. DNA for the CDR3: TGTGCCAGCAGTCCTCTCGGGACAGGGGGACGTGAAGCTTTCTTT. Its translation is CASSPLGTGGREAFF.

A single count supports this clone. The V and J genes are TRBV5-5 and TRBJ2-4, with a possible D match to TRBD2 (6 bases). V gave up 6 bases and J gave up 8 bases, with 18 bases separating them. The CDR3 has 14 residues. Germline loops: CDR1 SGHKS, CDR2 YYEKEE (reference sequence). The CDR3 loop is CASTRGALTDIQYF. In DNA, the CDR3 is TGTGCCAGCACACGCGGGGCCCTCACGGACATTCAGTACTTC. The full variable domain, completed using reference TRBV5-5 and TRBJ2-4, is DAGVTQSPTHLIKTRGQQVTLRCSPISGHKSVSWYQQVLGQGPQFIFQYYEKEERGRGNFPDRFSARQFPNYSSELNVNALLLGDSALYLCASTRGALTDIQYFGAGTRLSVL.

The chain carries TRBV19 and TRBJ1-5, with TRBD1 as a possible D gene (5 bases). The CDR3 is 13 amino acids. Germline CDR1 reads LNHDA; CDR2 reads SQIVND (reference sequence). Trimming pared 1 base from V and 6 bases from J, leaving 7 bases between. The CDR3 region is CASSIAGSQPQHF. CDR3 coding DNA: TGTGCCAGTAGTATAGCAGGGAGTCAGCCCCAGCATTTT.

This clone has just one count. The chain employs TRBV3-1 (or the pseudogene TRBV3-2) and TRBJ2-1; TRBD2 aligns across 13 bases. J lost 9 bases, V lost 1 base, and 3 bases had no gene match. The CDR3 runs 15 residues. CDR1 is LGHDT and CDR2 is YNNKEL in the germline V gene (reference sequence). CDR3 loop: CASSQALAGGPEQFF. CDR3 in DNA: TGTGCCAGCAGCCAAGCACTAGCGGGGGGGCCTGAGCAGTTCTTC.

The chain has TRBV19 and TRBJ2-7; TRBD1 matches at 7 bases. From germline, CDR1 is LNHDA and CDR2 SQIVND (reference sequence). The trim removed 6 bases at V and 4 bases at J, leaving 12 bases unmatched. The CDR3 totals 15 residues. The CDR3 sequence: CASSPTGQDYYEQYF. CDR3 DNA sequence: TGTGCCAGTAGCCCGACCGGACAGGATTATTACGAGCAGTACTTC.

The rearrangement joins TRBV9 to TRBJ2-7; TRBD2 aligns across 8 bases. With V trimmed by 2 bases and J by 4 bases, 8 bases remained unmatched. Germline CDR1 and CDR2: SGDLS and YYNGEE. This CDR3 is 15 amino acids long. For the CDR3, the DNA is TGTGCCAGCAGCGTCACCGGGACTAGTATATACGAGCAGTACTTC. Its protein is CASSVTGTSIYEQYF.

The V and J genes are TRBV19 and TRBJ2-7; TRBD1 matches 8 bases. The V and J ends lost 5 bases and 3 bases, in that order; junction bases with no gene match: 6. Germline CDR1 is LNHDA and CDR2 is SQIVND (reference sequence). The CDR3 consists of 14 residues. The CDR3, as DNA: TGTGCCAGTAGTGCTCACAGGGGGGACTACGAGCAGTACTTC. Translated, it gives CASSAHRGDYEQYF.

V gene TRBV29-1 combines with J gene TRBJ2-1; D not resolved. CDR1 and CDR2 (germline): SQVTM, ANQGSEA. V lost 3 bases and J 5 bases, leaving 5 bases between the germline ends. The CDR3 runs to 11 residues. The CDR3 reads CSVDRDNEQFF. The CDR3 coding sequence is TGCAGCGTTGACCGGGACAATGAGCAGTTCTTC.

The chain employs TRBV5-4 and TRBJ1-5; a weak D match, TRBD1 (6 bases). V was shortened by 2 bases and J by 5 bases, with 11 bases between the two germline ends. The CDR3 runs to 14 residues. The germline V gene encodes CDR1 SGHNT and CDR2 YYREEE (reference sequence). The CDR3 here is CASSFGGADQPQHF. The DNA of the CDR3 is TGTGCCAGCAGCTTCGGGGGGGCCGATCAGCCCCAGCATTTT.

J is TRBJ1-5 and V is TRBV7-2; 7 bases align to TRBD1. The J segment lost 2 bases and the V segment lost 5 bases, leaving 9 bases of the junction unmatched. Per germline, CDR1 SGHTA and CDR2 FQGNSA. The CDR3 loop spans 16 amino acids. CDR3 bases: TGTGCCAGCAGCACTGGGGACAGCCAGGGCAATCAGCCCCAGCATTTT. Translating gives CASSTGDSQGNQPQHF.

V is TRBV27 and J is TRBJ2-1; TRBD2 matches 13 bases. Trimming cost V 5 bases and J 15 bases; bases outside gene matches: 22. This CDR3 comprises 18 residues. The germline gives CDR1 MNHEY, CDR2 SMNVEV (reference sequence). The CDR3 DNA is TGTGCCAGCAGTGCCCGATACCGGACTAGCGGGAGAATGGTTTACTGGTTCTTC. Translation gives CASSARYRTSGRMVYWFF.

V and J are TRBV28 and TRBJ2-1; TRBD2 matches at 10 bases. The J segment lost 0 bases and the V segment lost 7 bases, leaving 3 bases of the junction unmatched. The CDR3 length is 15 residues. Germline loops: CDR1 MDHEN, CDR2 SYDVKM. The CDR3 loop reads CASTTSGVSYNEQFF. DNA of the CDR3: TGTGCCAGCACTACTAGCGGGGTCTCCTACAATGAGCAGTTCTTC.

The chain carries TRBV9 and TRBJ2-2, with 7 bases identical to TRBD1. Germline assignment: CDR1 SGDLS and CDR2 YYNGEE. The J segment lost 4 bases and the V segment lost 2 bases, leaving 8 bases of the junction unmatched. There are 16 residues in the CDR3. CDR3 amino acids: CASSVIRGSGTGELFF. The CDR3 coding sequence is TGTGCCAGCAGCGTTATCAGGGGGTCGGGCACCGGGGAGCTGTTTTTT.

The V gene is TRBV4-1, the J gene TRBJ1-3, with D possibly being TRBD1 (5 bases). From germline, CDR1 is MGHRA and CDR2 YSYEKL. Trimming took 5 bases from V and 3 from J, leaving 8 bases between them. The CDR3 is 13 amino acids. For the CDR3, the DNA is TGCGCCAGCAGCTCCCAGGGTGGAAACACCATATATTTT. As protein: CASSSQGGNTIYF.

V gene TRBV11-2 combines with J gene TRBJ1-1; D remains ambiguous. The CDR3 is made up of 15 amino acids. Germline CDR1 SGHAT, CDR2 FQNNGV. Trimming took off 3 bases at V and 0 bases at J, with 11 bases between the two ends. The CDR3 bases are TGTGCCAGCAGCTTCGGTTCCACCATGAACACTGAAGCTTTCTTT. Translated, it gives CASSFGSTMNTEAFF.

The chain combines TRBV4-1 with TRBJ1-2; D is possibly TRBD1 (5 bases). Germline V gives CDR1 MGHRA, CDR2 YSYEKL. V was pared by 1 base and J by 0 bases, with 15 bases between. This CDR3 spans 17 amino acids. As DNA, the CDR3 is TGCGCCAGCAGCCAAGCGCCAGGGAGGGAGACTAACTATGGCTACACCTTC. Protein sequence: CASSQAPGRETNYGYTF.

The rearrangement joins TRBV28 to TRBJ2-5; 9 bases are shared with TRBD1. The germline gives CDR1 MDHEN, CDR2 SYDVKM. V was clipped by 4 bases and J by 4 bases; unmatched bases: 4. The CDR3 loop spans 14 amino acids. The CDR3 loop is CASSSMDRGETQYF. CDR3 sequence (DNA): TGTGCCAGCAGTTCAATGGACAGGGGAGAGACCCAGTACTTC.